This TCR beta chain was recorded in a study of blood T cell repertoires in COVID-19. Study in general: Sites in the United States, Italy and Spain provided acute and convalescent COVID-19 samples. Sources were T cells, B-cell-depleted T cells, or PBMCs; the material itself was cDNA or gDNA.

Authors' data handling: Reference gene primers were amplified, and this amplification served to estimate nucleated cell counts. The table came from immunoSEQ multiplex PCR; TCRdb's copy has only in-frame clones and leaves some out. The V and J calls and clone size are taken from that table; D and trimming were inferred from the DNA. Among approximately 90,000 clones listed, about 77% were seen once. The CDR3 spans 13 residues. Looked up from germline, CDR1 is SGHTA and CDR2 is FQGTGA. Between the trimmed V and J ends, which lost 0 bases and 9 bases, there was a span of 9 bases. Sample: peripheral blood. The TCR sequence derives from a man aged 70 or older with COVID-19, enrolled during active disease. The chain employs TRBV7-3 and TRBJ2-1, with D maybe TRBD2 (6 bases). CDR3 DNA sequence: TGTGCCAGCAGCTTAACACTAGCTGGTGAGCAGTTCTTC. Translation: CASSLTLAGEQFF. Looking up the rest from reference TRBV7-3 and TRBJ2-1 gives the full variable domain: GAGVSQTPSNKVTEKGKYVELRCDPISGHTALYWYRQSLGQGPEFLIYFQGTGAADDSGLPNDRFFAVRPEGSVSTLKIQRTERGDSAVYLCASSLTLAGEQFFGPGTRLTVL.